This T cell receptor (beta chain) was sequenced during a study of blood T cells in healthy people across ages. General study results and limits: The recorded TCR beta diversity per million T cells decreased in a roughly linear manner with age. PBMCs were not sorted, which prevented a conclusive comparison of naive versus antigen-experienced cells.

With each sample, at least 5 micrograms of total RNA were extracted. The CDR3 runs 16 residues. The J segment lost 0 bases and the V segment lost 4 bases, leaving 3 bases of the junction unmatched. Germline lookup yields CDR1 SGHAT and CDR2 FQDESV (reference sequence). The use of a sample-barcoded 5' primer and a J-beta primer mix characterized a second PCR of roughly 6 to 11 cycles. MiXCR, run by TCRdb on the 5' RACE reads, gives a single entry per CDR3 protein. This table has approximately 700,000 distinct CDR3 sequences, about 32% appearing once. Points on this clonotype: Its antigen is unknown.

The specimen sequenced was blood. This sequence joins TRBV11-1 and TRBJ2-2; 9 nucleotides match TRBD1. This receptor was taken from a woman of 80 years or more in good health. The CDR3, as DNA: TGTGCCAGCAGCTCGGGACAGGGCTCGAACACCGGGGAGCTGTTTTTT. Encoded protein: CASSSGQGSNTGELFF.